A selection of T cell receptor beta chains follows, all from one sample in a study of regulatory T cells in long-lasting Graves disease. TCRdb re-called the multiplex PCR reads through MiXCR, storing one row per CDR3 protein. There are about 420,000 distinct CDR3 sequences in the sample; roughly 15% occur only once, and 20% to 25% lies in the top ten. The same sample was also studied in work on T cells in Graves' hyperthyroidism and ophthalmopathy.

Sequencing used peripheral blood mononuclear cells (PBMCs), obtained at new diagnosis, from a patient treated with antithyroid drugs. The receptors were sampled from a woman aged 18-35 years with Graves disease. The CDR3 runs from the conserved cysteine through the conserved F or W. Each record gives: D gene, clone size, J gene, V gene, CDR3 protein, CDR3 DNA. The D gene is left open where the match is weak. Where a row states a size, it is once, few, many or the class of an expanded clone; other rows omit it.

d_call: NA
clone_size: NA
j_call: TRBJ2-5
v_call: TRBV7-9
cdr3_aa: CASSLARGPETQYF
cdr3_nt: TGTGCCAGCAGCTTGGCGAGGGGTCCAGAGACCCAGTACTTC

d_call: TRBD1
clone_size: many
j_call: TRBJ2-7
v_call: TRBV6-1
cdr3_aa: CASSENGQGTYEQYF
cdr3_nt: TGTGCCAGCAGTGAGAATGGACAGGGGACCTACGAGCAGTACTTC

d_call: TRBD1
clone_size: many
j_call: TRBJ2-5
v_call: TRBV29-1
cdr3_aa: CSVPGQGGGETQYF
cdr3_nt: TGCAGCGTCCCGGGACAGGGGGGAGGAGAGACCCAGTACTTC

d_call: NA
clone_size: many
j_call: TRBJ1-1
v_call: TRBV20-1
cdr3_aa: CSARGGGGLTEAFF
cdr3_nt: TGCAGTGCTAGGGGAGGTGGGGGGCTTACTGAAGCTTTCTTT

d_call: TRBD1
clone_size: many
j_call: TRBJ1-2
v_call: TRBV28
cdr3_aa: CASSFPVGQGDGYTF
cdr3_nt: TGTGCCAGCAGTTTCCCAGTGGGACAGGGAGATGGCTACACCTTC

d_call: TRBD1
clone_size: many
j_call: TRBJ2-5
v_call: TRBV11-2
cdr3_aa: CASSLAPTGDLGTQYF
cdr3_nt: TGTGCCAGCAGCCTCGCACCTACAGGGGACCTCGGGACCCAGTACTTC

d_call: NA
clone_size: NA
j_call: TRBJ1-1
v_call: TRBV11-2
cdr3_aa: CASSTTGWNTEAFF
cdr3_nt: TGTGCCAGCAGCACTACAGGATGGAACACTGAAGCTTTCTTT

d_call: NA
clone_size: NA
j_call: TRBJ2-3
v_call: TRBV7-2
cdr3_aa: CASSLEGGKIGDTQYF
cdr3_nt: TGTGCCAGCAGCTTAGAGGGCGGGAAGATAGGAGATACGCAGTATTTT

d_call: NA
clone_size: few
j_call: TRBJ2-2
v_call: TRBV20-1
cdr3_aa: CSARVMSERVPNQNTGELFF
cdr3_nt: TGCAGTGCTAGAGTAATGTCGGAGCGGGTCCCTAACCAAAACACCGGGGAGCTGTTTTTT

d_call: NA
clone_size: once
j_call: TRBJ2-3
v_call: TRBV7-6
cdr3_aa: CASSPQADPTDTQYF
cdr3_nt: TGTGCCAGCAGCCCCCAAGCGGACCCAACAGATACGCAGTATTTT

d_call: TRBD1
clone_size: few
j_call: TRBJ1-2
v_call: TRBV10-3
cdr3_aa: CATKPQGAHNYGYTF
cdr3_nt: TGTGCCACCAAACCTCAGGGGGCCCATAACTATGGCTACACCTTC

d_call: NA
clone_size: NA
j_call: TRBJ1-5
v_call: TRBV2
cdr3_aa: CASSGEINSNQPQHF
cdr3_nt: TGTGCCAGCAGTGGGGAAATCAATAGCAATCAGCCCCAGCATTTT

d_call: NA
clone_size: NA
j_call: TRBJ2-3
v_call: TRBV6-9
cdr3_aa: CASSFLQGTDTRYF
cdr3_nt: TGTGCCAGCAGTTTCTTACAGGGCACAGATACGCGGTATTTT

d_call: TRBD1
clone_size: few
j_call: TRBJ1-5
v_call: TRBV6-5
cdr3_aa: CASSYQGASNQPQHF
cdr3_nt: TGTGCCAGCAGTTACCAGGGGGCTAGCAATCAGCCCCAGCATTTT

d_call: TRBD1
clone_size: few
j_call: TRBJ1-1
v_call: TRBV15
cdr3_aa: CATSRDPGYRGGTEAFF
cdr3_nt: TGTGCCACCAGCAGAGATCCTGGGTACAGGGGTGGGACTGAAGCTTTCTTT

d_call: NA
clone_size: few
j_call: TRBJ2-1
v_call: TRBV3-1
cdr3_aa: CASSQGFSPSGAVEQFF
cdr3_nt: TGTGCCAGCAGCCAAGGATTCTCTCCTTCGGGAGCGGTTGAGCAGTTCTTC

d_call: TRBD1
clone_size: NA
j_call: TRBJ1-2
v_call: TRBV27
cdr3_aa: CASSFTSGGADGYTF
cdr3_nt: TGTGCCAGCAGTTTCACATCAGGGGGCGCAGATGGCTACACCTTC

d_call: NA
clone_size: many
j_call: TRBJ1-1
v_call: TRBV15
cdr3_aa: CATSRPGGTEAFF
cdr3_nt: TGTGCCACCAGCCGGCCCGGGGGCACTGAAGCTTTCTTT

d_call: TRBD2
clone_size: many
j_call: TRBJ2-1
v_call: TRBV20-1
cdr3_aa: CSARRGLAEIGSYNEQFF
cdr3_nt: TGCAGTGCTAGACGGGGACTAGCGGAGATAGGCTCCTACAATGAGCAGTTCTTC

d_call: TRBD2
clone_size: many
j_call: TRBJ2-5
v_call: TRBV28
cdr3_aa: CATFPAVGGRGETQYF
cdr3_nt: TGTGCCACCTTTCCGGCGGTGGGCGGGAGAGGAGAGACCCAGTACTTC

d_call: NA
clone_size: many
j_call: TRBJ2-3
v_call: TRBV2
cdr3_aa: CASSEGSATDTQYF
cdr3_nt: TGTGCCAGCAGTGAAGGGTCCGCCACAGATACGCAGTATTTT

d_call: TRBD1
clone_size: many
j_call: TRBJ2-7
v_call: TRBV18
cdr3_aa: CASSPPTGGYEQYF
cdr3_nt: TGTGCCAGCTCACCACCTACAGGGGGATACGAGCAGTACTTC

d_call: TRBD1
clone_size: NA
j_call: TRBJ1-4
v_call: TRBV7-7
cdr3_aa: CASSPSGQPNEKLFF
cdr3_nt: TGTGCTAGCAGCCCCTCGGGACAGCCTAATGAAAAACTGTTTTTT

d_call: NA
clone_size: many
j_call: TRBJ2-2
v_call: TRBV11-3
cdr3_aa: CACKQGPATGELFF
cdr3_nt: TGTGCCTGCAAGCAGGGCCCAGCCACCGGGGAGCTGTTTTTT

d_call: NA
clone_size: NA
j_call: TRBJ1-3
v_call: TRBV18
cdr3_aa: CASSPDRTGNTIYF
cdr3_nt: TGTGCCAGCTCACCGGATCGGACGGGAAACACCATATATTTT

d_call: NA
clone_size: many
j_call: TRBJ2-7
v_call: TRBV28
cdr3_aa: CASSLRGFPYEQYF
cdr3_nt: TGTGCCAGCAGTTTAAGAGGGTTTCCCTACGAGCAGTACTTC

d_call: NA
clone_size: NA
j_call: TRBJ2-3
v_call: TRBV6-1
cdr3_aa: CASRMVDTQYF
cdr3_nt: TGTGCCAGCAGAATGGTGGATACGCAGTATTTT

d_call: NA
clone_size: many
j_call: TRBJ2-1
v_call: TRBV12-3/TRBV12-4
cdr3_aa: CASRYTKEQFF
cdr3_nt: TGTGCCAGCAGGTATACTAAGGAGCAGTTCTTC

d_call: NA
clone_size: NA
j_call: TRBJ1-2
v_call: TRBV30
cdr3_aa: CAWGRDRFAF
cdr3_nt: TGTGCCTGGGGCCGAGATAGGTTCGCCTTC

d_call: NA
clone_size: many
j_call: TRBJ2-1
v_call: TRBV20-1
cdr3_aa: CSARKLAGNEQFF
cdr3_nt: TGCAGTGCTAGGAAGCTAGCTGGCAATGAGCAGTTCTTC

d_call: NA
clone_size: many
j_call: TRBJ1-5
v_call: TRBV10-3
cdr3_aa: CAISEGGPNQPQHF
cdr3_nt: TGTGCCATCAGTGAGGGGGGTCCCAATCAGCCCCAGCATTTT

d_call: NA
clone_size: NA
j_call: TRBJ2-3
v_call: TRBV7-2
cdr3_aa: CASSSTGVEYTQYF
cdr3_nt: TGTGCCAGCAGCTCCACCGGGGTGGAATATACGCAGTATTTT

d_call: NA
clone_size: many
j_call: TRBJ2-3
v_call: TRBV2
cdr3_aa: CASSLGPSTDTQYF
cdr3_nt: TGTGCCAGCAGCTTGGGGCCTAGCACAGATACGCAGTATTTT

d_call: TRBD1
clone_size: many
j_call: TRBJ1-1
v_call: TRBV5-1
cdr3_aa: CASSPYGTGDGNTEAFF
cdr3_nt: TGCGCCAGCAGCCCCTACGGGACAGGGGACGGGAACACTGAAGCTTTCTTT

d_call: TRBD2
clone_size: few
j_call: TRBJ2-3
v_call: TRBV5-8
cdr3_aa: CASSTGLAGGTDTQYF
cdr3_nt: TGTGCCAGCAGCACGGGACTAGCGGGAGGCACAGATACGCAGTATTTT

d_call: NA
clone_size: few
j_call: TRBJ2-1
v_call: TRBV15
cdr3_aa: CATSRVGGEQFF
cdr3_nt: TGTGCCACCAGCAGAGTGGGGGGTGAGCAGTTCTTC

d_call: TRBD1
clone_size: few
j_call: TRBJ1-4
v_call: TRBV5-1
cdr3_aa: CASRRQGEEGKLFF
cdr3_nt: TGCGCCAGCCGCCGACAGGGGGAGGAGGGAAAACTGTTTTTT

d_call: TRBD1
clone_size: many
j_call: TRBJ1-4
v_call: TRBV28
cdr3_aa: CASSPADRETNEKLFF
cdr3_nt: TGTGCCAGCAGCCCCGCGGACAGGGAAACTAATGAAAAACTGTTTTTT

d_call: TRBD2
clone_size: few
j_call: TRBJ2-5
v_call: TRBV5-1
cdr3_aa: CASSSNRAGGEETQYF
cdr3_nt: TGCGCCAGCAGCTCCAATCGGGCGGGAGGAGAAGAGACCCAGTACTTC

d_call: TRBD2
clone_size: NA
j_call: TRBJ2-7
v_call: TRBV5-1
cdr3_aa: CASSLDGRAHEQYF
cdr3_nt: TGCGCCAGCAGCTTGGACGGGAGGGCCCACGAGCAGTACTTC

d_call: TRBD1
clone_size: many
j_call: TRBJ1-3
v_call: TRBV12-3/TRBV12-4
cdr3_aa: CASSETGGRFGNTIYF
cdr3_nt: TGTGCCAGCAGTGAGACAGGGGGCAGGTTTGGAAACACCATATATTTT

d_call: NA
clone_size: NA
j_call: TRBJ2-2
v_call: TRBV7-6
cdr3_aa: CASSLGRELFF
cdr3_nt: TGTGCCAGCAGCTTAGGCCGGGAGCTGTTTTTT

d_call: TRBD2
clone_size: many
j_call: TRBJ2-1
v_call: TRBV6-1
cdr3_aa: CASSQYTSRGRAFANEQFF
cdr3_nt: TGTGCCAGCAGTCAATACACCTCACGTGGGAGGGCCTTTGCGAATGAGCAGTTCTTC

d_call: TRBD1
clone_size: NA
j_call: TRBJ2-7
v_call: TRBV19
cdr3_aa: CASSAGTGNYEQYF
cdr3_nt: TGTGCCAGTAGTGCCGGGACAGGGAACTACGAGCAGTACTTC

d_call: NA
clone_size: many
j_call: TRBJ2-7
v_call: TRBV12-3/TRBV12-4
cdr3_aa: CASSLSSAYEQYF
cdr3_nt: TGTGCCAGCAGTTTAAGTTCCGCCTACGAGCAGTACTTC

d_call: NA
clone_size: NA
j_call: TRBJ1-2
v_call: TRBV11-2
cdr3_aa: CASSFGGLTNYGYTF
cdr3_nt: TGTGCCAGCAGCTTTGGAGGGTTAACTAACTATGGCTACACCTTC